This TCR beta chain was recovered during a study of long-term antiretroviral therapy in people with HIV. Study outcomes and limitations: Against controls, HIV repertoires showed narrower ranges of CDR3 length.

CDR3 size: 15 residues. With 2 bases clipped from V and 5 bases from J, the junction kept 1 base outside the gene matches. Germline V gene data show CDR1 as SGHTA and CDR2 as FQGTGA. Researchers ran immunoSEQ v3.0 at survey level. Sequencing used immunoSEQ multiplex PCR; TCRdb keeps in-frame clones, though not all of them. The table records about 39,000 clones, approximately 86% of them present only once. Comment on this clone: Antigen: not known.

This chain uses TRBV7-3 with TRBJ2-3; 13 nucleotides line up with TRBD2. The sample was unsorted PBMCs, taken just before starting antiretroviral therapy. The sequence was obtained from a woman aged 18 to 35 with HIV. CDR3 DNA sequence: TGTGCCAGCAGCTTATGGACTAGCGGGAGAGATACGCAGTATTTT. Translation gives CASSLWTSGRDTQYF.